Below are 15 T cell receptor beta chains sequenced from a single sample in a study of blood T cell repertoires in COVID-19. The assay was immunoSEQ multiplex PCR, and TCRdb's table has in-frame clones only and misses some. The sample shows over 200,000 clones, approximately 82% of them seen only once. Material for sequencing was peripheral blood. These receptors were taken from a man older than 75 with acute or convalescent COVID-19.

The genes are TRBV27 and TRBJ1-1, with TRBD1 identical over 10 bases. CDR1 MNHEY and CDR2 SMNVEV come from the germline V gene (reference sequence). V was clipped by 0 bases and J by 1 base; unmatched bases: 5. This CDR3 has 17 residues. CDR3 sequence (DNA): TGTGCCAGCAGTTTATCGGGGACAGGGGCGACGAACACTGAAGCTTTCTTT. Translation: CASSLSGTGATNTEAFF.

The chain uses TRBV4-2 and TRBJ2-3; 13 bases fit TRBD2. CDR1 is LGHNA and CDR2 is YNFKEQ in the germline V gene. The CDR3 has 17 residues. Losses at the gene ends were 4 bases for V and 3 bases for J; bases not matched to a gene: 7. Written as DNA, the CDR3 is TGTGCCAGCAGCCCCAGGGGGACTAGCGGGGCGACAGATACGCAGTATTTT. Its translation is CASSPRGTSGATDTQYF.

The chain joins TRBV18 to TRBJ1-5; perhaps TRBD1 as D (6 bases). Looked up from germline, CDR1 is KGHSH and CDR2 is LQKENI. Deletions cut 5 bases from V and 3 bases from J, with 14 bases between. This CDR3 contains 15 residues. The CDR3 bases are TGTGCCAGCTCATCAGGACAGACTATCAATCAGCCCCAGCATTTT. The encoded protein is CASSSGQTINQPQHF.

There are a few counts of this clone. The chain has TRBV2 and TRBJ2-7; tentatively, D is TRBD2 (5 bases). Trimming pared 4 bases from V and 6 bases from J, leaving 13 bases between. Germline V CDR1 and CDR2: SNHLY, FYNNEI. This CDR3 is built from 13 residues. CDR3 nucleotides: TGTGCCAGCAGTGTAGGCCTAGCATCCGAGCAGTACTTC. This translates into CASSVGLASEQYF.

This sequence joins TRBV28 and TRBJ1-1; 8 nucleotides line up with TRBD1. Germline V gene data show CDR1 as MDHEN and CDR2 as SYDVKM. The CDR3 spans 13 residues. V was pared by 7 bases and J by 3 bases, with 4 bases of the junction left unmatched. The CDR3 sequence: CASNLQGDTEAFF. For the CDR3, the DNA is TGTGCCAGCAACCTACAGGGGGACACTGAAGCTTTCTTT.

This sequence joins TRBV5-4 and TRBJ1-2; D is undetermined. The CDR3 is 13 amino acids. V lost 2 bases and J 6 bases, leaving 11 bases between the germline ends. Germline CDR1 is SGHNT and CDR2 is YYREEE (reference sequence). CDR3 residues: CASSLTGVDGYTF. The CDR3 nucleotides read TGTGCCAGCAGCTTAACGGGAGTGGATGGCTACACCTTC.

The J gene is TRBJ1-5, the V gene TRBV19; D is unresolved. The germline V gene encodes CDR1 LNHDA and CDR2 SQIVND (reference sequence). This CDR3 spans 14 amino acids. V lost 5 bases and J lost 6, with 14 bases in between. CDR3 bases: TGTGCCAGTAGTGTGACATCAAGCGGTCAGCCCCAGCATTTT. It yields the protein CASSVTSSGQPQHF.

The chain links TRBV28 to TRBJ1-2; the D gene is possibly TRBD1 (5 bases). V lost 7 bases, J lost 4 bases, and 22 bases lay in between. The CDR3 runs 16 residues. Germline V lookup: CDR1 MDHEN, CDR2 SYDVKM. The CDR3 sequence: CASNVPLGRGTYGYTF. The CDR3 nucleotides are TGTGCCAGCAACGTTCCCTTAGGGAGGGGCACCTATGGCTACACCTTC.

This chain uses TRBV29-1 with TRBJ2-7, with 11 bases matching TRBD2. The CDR3 length is 15 residues. Germline V gives CDR1 SQVTM, CDR2 ANQGSEA. The V segment lost 4 bases and the J segment 2 bases; nucleotides outside the gene matches: 7. The CDR3 nucleotides read TGCAGCGTTGTCCGTGGACTAGCGGGTACCTACGAGCAGTACTTC. It encodes CSVVRGLAGTYEQYF.

V gene TRBV5-1 combines with J gene TRBJ2-7, with D possibly matching TRBD1 (6 bases). The CDR3 runs 15 residues. Trimming left V 0 bases short and J 0 bases short, with 10 bases between. Per germline, CDR1 SGHRS and CDR2 YFSETQ. The CDR3 bases are TGCGCCAGCAGCTTGGGGACAGCGACCTCCTACGAGCAGTACTTC. Protein: CASSLGTATSYEQYF.

The V call is TRBV27, the J call TRBJ1-6; 11 bases are shared with TRBD1. This CDR3 is built from 20 residues. Unmatched junction bases numbered 21, after V lost 7 bases and J lost 7 bases. Germline V CDR1 and CDR2: MNHEY, SMNVEV (reference sequence). CDR3 bases: TGTGCCAGCACCCGAGATCGGACAGGGGGCCTTGGCGTTAGGAATTCACCCCTCCACTTT. Amino acids: CASTRDRTGGLGVRNSPLHF.

This clone was detected once. The chain uses TRBV6-5 and TRBJ2-3; 8 bases fit TRBD2. The CDR3 runs to 14 residues. V lost 8 bases and J lost 5; bases outside the gene matches: 9. Germline V gene data show CDR1 as MNHEY and CDR2 as SVGAGI. The CDR3 DNA reads as TGTGCCAGCGGTATTGGGACTAGTATAGATACGCAGTATTTT. Residues: CASGIGTSIDTQYF.

V gene TRBV24-1 combines with J gene TRBJ2-2; TRBD2 aligns across 11 bases. V lost 3 bases and J lost 4; bases outside the gene matches: 15. The CDR3 is 20 amino acids. From germline, CDR1 is KGHDR and CDR2 SFDVKD. The CDR3 coding sequence is TGTGCCACCAGTGATCCCACTTCCCCCACTAGCGGGGGAGTCACCGGGGAGCTGTTTTTT. Protein sequence: CATSDPTSPTSGGVTGELFF.

The rearrangement joins TRBV28 to TRBJ2-1; 9 nucleotides align to TRBD2. CDR1 is MDHEN and CDR2 is SYDVKM in the germline V gene. The CDR3 length is 17 residues. V was pared by 4 bases and J by 4 bases, with 11 bases of the junction left unmatched. DNA for the CDR3: TGTGCCAGCAGTTCCTGGGGGCTAGCGGGAAAGTACAATGAGCAGTTCTTC. Its protein product is CASSSWGLAGKYNEQFF.

This rearrangement joins TRBV7-9 to TRBJ1-6, with TRBD1 identical over 8 bases. The length of the CDR3 is 14 residues. V gave up 5 bases and J gave up 13 bases; unmatched junction bases: 10. CDR1 SEHNR and CDR2 FQNEAQ come from the germline V gene (reference sequence). The CDR3 nucleotides are TGTGCCAGCAGCCCCGGGACAGGTTTAGCCCCCCTCCACTTT. Protein: CASSPGTGLAPLHF.